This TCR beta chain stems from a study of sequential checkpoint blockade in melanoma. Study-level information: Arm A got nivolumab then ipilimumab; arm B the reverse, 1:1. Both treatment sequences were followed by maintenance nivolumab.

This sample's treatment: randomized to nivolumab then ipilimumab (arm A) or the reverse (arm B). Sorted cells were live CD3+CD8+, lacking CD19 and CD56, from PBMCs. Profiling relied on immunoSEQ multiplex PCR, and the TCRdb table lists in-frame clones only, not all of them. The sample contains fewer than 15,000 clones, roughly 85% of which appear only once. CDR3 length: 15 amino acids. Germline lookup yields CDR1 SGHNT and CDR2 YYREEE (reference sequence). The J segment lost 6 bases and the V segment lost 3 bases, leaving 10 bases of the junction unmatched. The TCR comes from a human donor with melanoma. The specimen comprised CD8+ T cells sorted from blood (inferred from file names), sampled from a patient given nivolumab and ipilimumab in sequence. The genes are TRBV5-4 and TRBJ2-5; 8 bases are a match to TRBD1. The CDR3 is CASSWTSDRAKTQYF. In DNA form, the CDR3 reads TGTGCCAGCAGCTGGACTTCGGACAGGGCGAAGACCCAGTACTTC. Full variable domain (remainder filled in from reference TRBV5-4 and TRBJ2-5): ETGVTQSPTHLIKTRGQQVTLRCSSQSGHNTVSWYQQALGQGPQFIFQYYREEENGRGNFPPRFSGLQFPNYSSELNVNALELDDSALYLCASSWTSDRAKTQYFGPGTRLLVL.